These 2 T cell receptor beta chains share one sample of origin, sequenced in a study of T cell repertoires in cytomegalovirus infection (dated by TCRdb to between 2017 and 2020). For these TCRs, the target antigens are not known. Taken with the paper, the label for treatment or condition translates to: in vitro stimulation with specific CMV peptide epitopes to enrich CMV-specific T cells. The sequencer listed for this sample is Illumina HiSeq 1500. The raw public data were reprocessed by TCRdb itself: fastp quality trimming at Q25, MiXCR clonotype calling, in-frame beta chains only. Every CDR3 protein is listed once, alongside the most common genes and DNA of its rows. This sample has about 400,000 distinct CDR3 sequences in its table, and about 35% of those were observed once. Roughly 14% of the sample comes from the top ten. The input for sequencing was cultured PBMCs, taken from culture after CMV antigen stimulation. These TCRs come from a human donor in good health (CMV status not recorded). Some clones in this sample may be carry-over from other donors' samples.

V is TRBV4-1 and J is TRBJ2-3; D gene uncertain. This CDR3 is 16 amino acids long. Trimming stripped 1 base from V and 2 bases from J, with 13 bases between. Germline V gene data show CDR1 as MGHRA and CDR2 as YSYEKL. DNA for the CDR3: TGCGCCAGCAGCCAAGGGGTAGGGCCAACCACAGATACGCAGTATTTT. This sequence encodes CASSQGVGPTTDTQYF.

This clonotype has just a few counts. The chain has TRBV10-3 and TRBJ2-3, with D tentatively TRBD1 (6 bases). Trimming shortened V by 2 bases and J by 0 bases, and 15 bases separated the two germline ends. From germline, CDR1 is ENHRY and CDR2 SYGVKD. This CDR3 is 17 amino acids long. The CDR3 sequence: CAISEPDRDASTDTQYF. The CDR3 nucleotides are TGTGCCATCAGTGAGCCGGACAGAGATGCTAGCACAGATACGCAGTATTTT.